The present TCR beta chain was sequenced within a study of OX40 agonist ivuxolimab in advanced cancers. Study at large: Dose-escalation patients had hepatocellular carcinoma, melanoma, renal cell or head and neck cancer.

Using immunoSEQ multiplex PCR, the repertoire was profiled, and TCRdb retains in-frame clones only, with some absent. The sample gives about 23,000 clones, roughly 84% of which show up once; around 14% is in the top ten. Study results and limitations: At 0.1 to 3.0 mg/kg and by week 6, CD4+ and CD8+ T cells in the blood had expanded clonally.

CDR3 length equals 14 residues. With V trimmed by 10 bases and J by 5 bases, 10 bases remained unmatched. Germline loops: CDR1 LNHDA, CDR2 SQIVND (reference sequence). Collection of blood occurred at baseline, at cycle 4 day 1, and at cycle 7 day 1. Note on this clone: Its antigen is as yet unknown.

The TCR comes from an adult with an advanced solid tumor such as melanoma, head and neck, liver or kidney cancer. The chain carries TRBV19 and TRBJ2-2; 7 bases are shared with TRBD1. The input for sequencing was CD4+ or CD8+ T cells sorted from blood, taken in a trial of the OX40 agonist ivuxolimab. The CDR3 DNA reads TGTGCCACCCCCGGGACAGAAGGTACCGGGGAGCTGTTTTTT. Translation gives CATPGTEGTGELFF.